This TCR beta chain was sequenced during a study of shared clonotypes between healthy human individuals. Overall study context: CD8 memory received one plate per donor, CD8 naive two, CD4 memory three and CD4 naive three.

Positive CCR7 selection of CD45RO-negative cells yielded the naive CD8 cells, and terminally differentiated effector memory CD45RA+ cells were excluded. To note about this clone: Other DNA sequences in the same sample also yield this CDR3.

Libraries were prepared by immunoSEQ multiplex PCR; TCRdb keeps only in-frame clonotypes and omits some of them. The table shows about 2.2 million clones, with 80% to 95% occurring only once. CDR3 length: 12 amino acids. With 5 bases removed from V and 3 bases from J, the gap between germline ends came to 11 bases. Germline assignment: CDR1 SQVTM and CDR2 ANQGSEA. Sequenced material: naive CD8+ T cells from PBMCs. J is TRBJ2-7 and V is TRBV29-1; D possibly corresponds to TRBD1 (6 bases). The sequence derives from a young man in good health. Some clones in this sample may be carry-over from other donors' samples. CDR3 protein: CSVLGGSYEQYF. DNA for the CDR3: TGCAGCGTTCTAGGGGGAAGCTACGAGCAGTACTTC.